The next 23 T cell receptor beta chains were all read from a single sample in a study of blood T cell repertoires in COVID-19. Method: immunoSEQ multiplex PCR; TCRdb's copy keeps in-frame clones and lacks some. The table records 350,000 to 450,000 clones, about 88% of them present only once. Sequencing input: PBMCs or T cells enriched from blood (not recorded which). These TCRs come from a woman aged 18 to 35 who had been exposed to COVID-19.

This sequence joins TRBV11-2 and TRBJ2-7, with D maybe TRBD1 (7 bases). V was pared by 4 bases and J by 7 bases, with 17 bases between. The CDR3 has 14 residues. CDR1 and CDR2 (germline): SGHAT, FQNNGV. The CDR3 region is CASSSTRGVGEQYF. In DNA form, the CDR3 reads TGTGCCAGCAGCTCTACCAGGGGGGTGGGAGAGCAGTACTTC.

The CDR3 DNA follows: TGTGCCATCAGTGAGGACACAGGGGTTAGGTCTGAAGCTTTCTTT. It translates to CAISEDTGVRSEAFF. This rearrangement joins TRBV10-3 to TRBJ1-1; 7 bases agree with TRBD1. Trimming took 2 bases from V and 6 from J; bases not matched to a gene: 9. Germline CDR1 and CDR2: ENHRY and SYGVKD. The CDR3 covers 15 residues.

This sequence joins TRBV7-3 and TRBJ2-2, with TRBD1 as a possible D gene (7 bases). Germline V gene sequence: CDR1 SGHTA, CDR2 FQGTGA. This CDR3 comprises 14 residues. Trimming stripped 7 bases from V and 6 bases from J, with 15 bases between. CDR3 in DNA: TGTGCCAGCACCCGACAGGGCGGGGCCGGGGAGCTGTTTTTT. This encodes CASTRQGGAGELFF.

The CDR3: CASSQESGTGFNSPLHF. The CDR3 region has the DNA TGTGCCAGCAGCCAAGAATCCGGGACAGGTTTTAATTCACCCCTCCACTTT. The chain employs TRBV4-2 and TRBJ1-6, with 8 bases fitting TRBD1. CDR3 length equals 17 residues. The J segment lost 6 bases and the V segment lost 0 bases, leaving 7 bases of the junction unmatched. Germline assignment: CDR1 LGHNA and CDR2 YNFKEQ.

Only a few counts were recorded for this clone. This chain joins TRBV15 and TRBJ1-6, with D possibly being TRBD1 (5 bases). The germline V gene encodes CDR1 LNHNV and CDR2 YYDKDF (reference sequence). The CDR3 has 14 amino acids. V gave up 0 bases and J gave up 10 bases, with 10 bases separating them. The CDR3 bases are TGTGCCACCAGCAGAGAAAGGGGCGGCTCACCCCTCCACTTT. This codes for CATSRERGGSPLHF. The full variable domain, rest sourced from reference TRBV15 and TRBJ1-6, is DAMVIQNPRYQVTQFGKPVTLSCSQTLNHNVMYWYQQKSSQAPKLLFHYYDKDFNNEADTPDNFQSRRPNTSFCFLDIRSPGLGDTAMYLCATSRERGGSPLHFGNGTRLTVT.

This clone was seen a single time. V and J are TRBV5-1 and TRBJ2-7, with TRBD2 matching 7 bases. With V trimmed by 4 bases and J by 5 bases, 18 bases remained unmatched. This CDR3 region has 17 residues. Germline CDR1 and CDR2: SGHRS and YFSETQ. The CDR3 DNA reads TGCGCCAGCAGCGGGGGGGAGGGCCTTCGTTCCTCAAACGAGCAGTACTTC. Translated: CASSGGEGLRSSNEQYF.

The chain has TRBV11-2 and TRBJ2-1, with TRBD1 matching 10 bases. The CDR3 consists of 15 residues. V shed 4 bases, J shed 4 bases, and the junction held 4 bases outside the gene matches. Germline V gene lookup returns CDR1 SGHAT and CDR2 FQNNGV. Here the CDR3 DNA reads TGTGCCAGCAGCTCAGACAGGGGGCAGTACAATGAGCAGTTCTTC. It translates to CASSSDRGQYNEQFF.

The gene calls are TRBV29-1 and TRBJ2-7; 8 bases are shared with TRBD1. The CDR3 is 13 residues long. From germline, CDR1 is SQVTM and CDR2 ANQGSEA. V trimming: 6 bases; J trimming: 5 bases; junction bases outside the gene matches: 9. The CDR3 spells CSVSGRGPDEQYF. In DNA form, the CDR3 reads TGCAGCGTGAGTGGCAGGGGGCCAGACGAGCAGTACTTC.

The rearrangement links TRBV7-2 to TRBJ1-3; a weak D match, TRBD1 (5 bases). This CDR3 comprises 18 residues. V was trimmed by 3 bases and J by 0 bases, leaving 18 bases between them. In germline, CDR1 is SGHTA, CDR2 FQGNSA. CDR3 bases: TGTGCCAGCAGCTTCCAGGGAGGGCAAGGAGTCTCTGGAAACACCATATATTTT. This codes for CASSFQGGQGVSGNTIYF.

V and J are TRBV7-8 and TRBJ2-2; D possibly corresponds to TRBD2 (6 bases). The CDR3 is made up of 17 amino acids. The germline CDR1 and CDR2 sequences are SGHVS and FQNEAQ. The V and J ends lost 5 bases and 1 base respectively, with 17 bases between them. CDR3 region: CASSPTAGFGNTGELFF. The CDR3 DNA reads as TGTGCCAGCAGCCCCACTGCGGGATTCGGGAACACCGGGGAGCTGTTTTTT.

This chain joins TRBV4-3 and TRBJ1-2; D might be TRBD1 (5 bases). This CDR3 comprises 15 residues. Germline assignment: CDR1 LGHNA and CDR2 YSLEER. The V and J ends lost 0 bases and 6 bases respectively, with 14 bases between them. The CDR3 loop is CASSQDSQGGNGYTF. As DNA, the CDR3 is TGCGCCAGCAGCCAAGATAGCCAGGGAGGGAATGGCTACACCTTC.

In this sample, this clone turned up once. The chain couples TRBV5-5 to TRBJ1-6; tentative D call: TRBD1 (5 bases). CDR1 SGHKS and CDR2 YYEKEE come from the germline V gene (reference sequence). Deletions cut 3 bases from V and 5 bases from J, with 12 bases between. The CDR3 has 15 residues. The CDR3, as DNA: TGTGCCAGCAGCTCCCCGACAGAAAATAATTCACCCCTCCACTTT. This encodes CASSSPTENNSPLHF.

In DNA, the CDR3 is TGTGCCAGCAGTTTATACCCCGAACAGGGGATCAATCAGCCCCAGCATTTT. Amino acid sequence: CASSLYPEQGINQPQHF. This rearrangement joins TRBV28 to TRBJ1-5, with TRBD1 matching over 7 bases. Per germline, CDR1 MDHEN and CDR2 SYDVKM. V gave up 1 base and J gave up 3 bases; unmatched junction bases: 9. The CDR3 contains 17 residues.

The chain joins TRBV7-3 to TRBJ2-5; TRBD2 matches 8 bases. The trim removed 7 bases at V and 4 bases at J, leaving 8 bases unmatched. The CDR3 totals 14 residues. Germline lookup yields CDR1 SGHTA and CDR2 FQGTGA. The CDR3 reads CASTARGGGETQYF. As DNA, the CDR3 is TGTGCCAGCACCGCACGGGGGGGCGGAGAGACCCAGTACTTC.

The chain is built from TRBV28 and TRBJ2-7; 7 bases map to TRBD1. The CDR3 loop spans 14 amino acids. Germline V gene sequence: CDR1 MDHEN, CDR2 SYDVKM. The junction had 6 bases not matched to a gene; V was cut back by 5 bases and J by 2 bases. This CDR3 reads CASSPAGTAYEQYF. The CDR3 DNA is TGTGCCAGCAGTCCGGCTGGGACAGCCTACGAGCAGTACTTC.

The chain has TRBV6-5 and TRBJ1-1; 8 nucleotides align to TRBD1. CDR1 is MNHEY and CDR2 is SVGAGI in the germline V gene. This CDR3 region has 13 residues. Trimming removed 7 bases from V and 4 bases from J; junction bases left unmatched: 5. In DNA, the CDR3 is TGTGCCAGCACAGGGGGCGCGAGCACTGAAGCTTTCTTT. Amino acid sequence: CASTGGASTEAFF.

The chain couples TRBV2 to TRBJ1-4; D gene ambiguous. Trimming removed 7 bases at V and 8 bases at J, with 11 bases between. The CDR3 covers 12 residues. Germline CDR1 is SNHLY and CDR2 is FYNNEI. In DNA, the CDR3 is TGTGCCAGCAACCACGGGTTGGAAAAACTGTTTTTT. Amino acids: CASNHGLEKLFF.

As DNA, the CDR3 is TGTGCCAGCAGCTTAGCGCTCATGAGAGGCTACACCTTC. The encoded protein is CASSLALMRGYTF. The chain links TRBV7-8 to TRBJ1-2, with D unresolved. The CDR3 has 13 amino acids. V was cut by 0 bases and J by 8 bases, with 10 bases left in between. Germline V CDR1 and CDR2: SGHVS, FQNEAQ.

In DNA, the CDR3 is TGTGCCAGCAAGCAAAATTATGGCTACACCTTC. Translating gives CASKQNYGYTF. V and J are TRBV6-5 and TRBJ1-2, with D unclear. The ends were cut back, 7 bases at V and 5 bases at J, with 8 bases in the middle. The germline V gene encodes CDR1 MNHEY and CDR2 SVGAGI. CDR3 size: 11 residues.

The chain employs TRBV19 and TRBJ2-3; 9 positions agree with TRBD1. CDR1 and CDR2 (germline): LNHDA, SQIVND (reference sequence). J lost 4 bases, V lost 2 bases, and 1 base had no gene match. This CDR3 comprises 14 residues. CDR3 amino acids: CASSITGGADTQYF. CDR3 nucleotide sequence: TGTGCCAGTAGTATAACAGGGGGCGCAGATACGCAGTATTTT.

The chain employs TRBV7-9 and TRBJ1-4; D is unclear. The CDR3 has 15 residues. CDR1 SEHNR and CDR2 FQNEAQ come from the germline V gene (reference sequence). The V gene lost 3 bases and the J gene lost 7 bases, with 15 bases spanning the gap. The DNA for the CDR3 is TGTGCCAGCAGCTTTGGGGAGAGAGGCGGTGAAAAACTGTTTTTT. Translation gives CASSFGERGGEKLFF. The full variable domain, in which reference TRBV7-9 and TRBJ1-4 provide the parts outside the CDR3, is DTGVSQNPRHKITKRGQNVTFRCDPISEHNRLYWYRQTLGQGPEFLTYFQNEAQLEKSRLLSDRFSAERPKGSFSTLEIQRTEQGDSAMYLCASSFGERGGEKLFFGSGTQLSVL.

Turning to this clone: Other nucleotide sequences from this sample produce the same CDR3. The chain combines TRBV7-9 with TRBJ1-6, with 9 positions matching TRBD1. Germline CDR1 SEHNR, CDR2 FQNEAQ (reference sequence). The CDR3 extends over 16 amino acids. Unmatched junction bases numbered 5, after V lost 5 bases and J lost 3 bases. CDR3: CASSQGQGFYNSPLHF. The CDR3 region has the DNA TGTGCCAGCAGCCAGGGACAGGGATTCTATAATTCACCCCTCCACTTT.

The genes are TRBV7-2 and TRBJ1-6; D not certain. CDR3 size: 19 residues. The germline gives CDR1 SGHTA, CDR2 FQGNSA. The germline V and J ends were trimmed by 1 base and 8 bases, with 24 bases remaining between them. The CDR3 spells CASSLVFRPTVRSDSPLHF. CDR3 nucleotides: TGTGCCAGCAGCTTAGTGTTCCGACCTACAGTGCGTTCAGATTCACCCCTCCACTTT.